This T cell receptor beta chain was recovered during a study of T cell repertoires in cytomegalovirus infection. Overall study: Public signatures in TCR beta pointed to CMV infection and matching HLA type.

Germline CDR1 reads SEHNR; CDR2 reads FQNEAQ (reference sequence). CDR3 length: 16 residues. V lost 3 bases to trimming and J lost 5 bases, with 20 bases between them. Study results and caveats: Public TCR beta family frequency separated CMV-and-HLA carriers, including in an independent cohort. The ex vivo response was dominated by HLA-C-restricted CMV-specific TCR beta clonotypes.

As to this clonotype: No antigen is known for it.

One entry per CDR3 protein, called by TCRdb with MiXCR from the reads. Altogether roughly 200,000 distinct CDR3 sequences are present, approximately 18% being singletons, with the ten largest covering around 27%. The V gene is TRBV7-9, the J gene TRBJ2-7, with a possible D match to TRBD2 (6 bases). The sequenced material came from CD8+ T cells from PBMCs. The receptor was derived from a human donor in good health (CMV status not recorded). Some clones in this sample may be carry-over from other donors' samples. This chain's CDR3 is CASSLGPGTDFDEQYF. In DNA, the CDR3 is TGTGCCAGCAGCTTGGGCCCCGGGACTGACTTTGACGAGCAGTACTTC.